Listed below are T cell receptor beta chains from one sample, sequenced in a study of T-cell memory formation after mild COVID-19. Via MiXCR, TCRdb re-called the 5' RACE reads, giving one row per CDR3 protein. Of 11,000 to 15,000 distinct CDR3 sequences in the sample, about 21% are singletons; the top ten hold over 45%. What was sequenced was PBMCs or a T cell subset sorted from them (not recorded which). The receptors shown here come from an adult woman who had mild COVID-19 (a few samples of this study predate the infection). Cell type and time point are not known. Each CDR3 is given with its conserved first and last residue. D genes are given only for firm matches. Size is omitted from some rows. Given values are once, few, many or a class for expanded clones.

>.|TRBV12-3/TRBV12-4|TRBJ2-5|TRBD2
TGTGCCAGCAGTGGTGTCATAAGCGGGGGGGCGGAGACCCAGTACTTC
CASSGVISGGAETQYF
>many|TRBV20-1|TRBJ2-2|TRBD2
TGCAGTGCTTCCTTGACTAGCCTAAGTGGCGGGGAGCTGTTTTTT
CSASLTSLSGGELFF
>many|TRBV25-1|TRBJ2-5|.
TGTGCCAGCAGTGAATATGGTGTTGAGACCCAGTACTTC
CASSEYGVETQYF
>many|TRBV12-3/TRBV12-4|TRBJ2-5|.
TGTGCCAGCAGTTATTTCTCGAGGCTCCAAGAGACCCAGTACTTC
CASSYFSRLQETQYF
>many|TRBV27|TRBJ2-2|TRBD2
TGTGCCAGCAGACTAGCGGGAGCGGACGGGGAGCTGTTTTTT
CASRLAGADGELFF
>many|TRBV12-3/TRBV12-4|TRBJ1-2|TRBD1
TGTGCCAGCAGTCCGCCGGGACAGAACTATGTTGGCTACACCTTC
CASSPPGQNYVGYTF
>many|TRBV4-1|TRBJ2-2|.
TGCGCCAGCAGCCACCCCTTCGGCAGGGGAACCGGGGAGCTGTTTTTT
CASSHPFGRGTGELFF
>many|TRBV15|TRBJ2-5|TRBD1
TGTGCCACCAGCAGAGATCTGGGACAGGGGCTAGAGACCCAGTACTTC
CATSRDLGQGLETQYF
>many|TRBV12-3/TRBV12-4|TRBJ2-7|.
TGTGCCAGCAGTTTCGGGGGAACCGAGCAGTACTTC
CASSFGGTEQYF
>many|TRBV4-2|TRBJ2-5|TRBD1
TGTGCCAGCAGCCGTTGGGGACAGGGGGCGGGAGAGACCCAGTACTTC
CASSRWGQGAGETQYF
>many|TRBV19|TRBJ1-1|.
TGTGCCAGTAGTATAGACCCTCCGTCACAACTGGGGCGCACTGAAGCTTTCTTT
CASSIDPPSQLGRTEAFF
>many|TRBV9|TRBJ2-1|.
TGTGCCAGCAGCGAAGACTCGGGAGAGCAGTTCTTC
CASSEDSGEQFF
>many|TRBV20-1|TRBJ2-7|TRBD2
TGCAGTGCTAGGGGCCAGGGCGGGAGAGATCTCTACGAGCAGTACTTC
CSARGQGGRDLYEQYF
>.|TRBV7-9|TRBJ2-3|TRBD1
TGTGCCAGCAGCTTAGGGGACAGCCCGGGGGATACGCAGTATTTT
CASSLGDSPGDTQYF
>many|TRBV2|TRBJ2-5|.
TGTGCCAGCAGCGTTACTGGGACCCGGGAGACCCAGTACTTC
CASSVTGTRETQYF
>many|TRBV15|TRBJ2-7|TRBD1
TGTGCCACCAGCAAAACAGGGGGCCATTCCTACGAGCAGTACTTC
CATSKTGGHSYEQYF
>.|TRBV10-3|TRBJ2-7|TRBD1
TGTGCCATCGCGACAGGGACGGGCTCCTACGAGCAGTACTTC
CAIATGTGSYEQYF